Listed here are 17 T cell receptor beta chains from one sample, sequenced in a study of CXCR3-negative and CXCR3-positive naive CD8 T cells. Study-wide findings and caveats: CXCR3-positive naive cells had more hydrophobic TRB CDR3s than CXCR3-negative naive cells.

These receptors lack a known antigen. TRB cDNA was prepared as libraries by UMI-labeled 5' RACE. TCRdb reprocessed the 5' RACE reads and keeps a single row for each CDR3 protein, giving no DNA. Its clone listing holds over 70,000 distinct CDR3 sequences. Specimen: naive CXCR3+ CD8+ T cells from blood. Subset here: CD45RO-CCR7+CD27+CD95- naive CD8+ T cells expressing CXCR3 (TNR3+). These receptors all stem from a human donor in good health. Some clones in this sample may be carry-over from other donors' samples.

V is TRBV28 and J is TRBJ2-1; absent DNA, TCRdb's TRBD1 call cannot be checked. This CDR3 is 15 amino acids long. Germline-derived CDR1 and CDR2 are MDHEN and SYDVKM. CDR3 protein: CASNQGGSSYNEQFF.

V is TRBV9 and J is TRBJ2-1; TCRdb designates TRBD1, a call that cannot be tested without DNA. Germline V CDR1 and CDR2: SGDLS, YYNGEE. This CDR3 is built from 16 residues. The CDR3 protein is CASSDDRGRFDNEQFF.

The chain combines TRBV7-6 with TRBJ2-7. The germline gives CDR1 SGHVS, CDR2 FNYEAQ. The CDR3 length is 14 residues. The CDR3 protein is CASSLSGRGDEQYF.

This sequence joins TRBV28 and TRBJ2-3. CDR1 and CDR2 (germline): MDHEN, SYDVKM. The CDR3 totals 14 residues. The CDR3: CASTKYSVTDTQYF.

CDR3 sequence: CASSLVRSNEQFF. This chain links TRBV28 with TRBJ2-1. The germline V gene encodes CDR1 MDHEN and CDR2 SYDVKM. The CDR3 is 13 amino acids.

The V gene is TRBV20-1, the J gene TRBJ2-3; no DNA is available, so the TRBD1 call from TCRdb remains unchecked. The germline CDR1 and CDR2 sequences are DFQATT and SNEGSKA (reference sequence). There are 15 residues in the CDR3. CDR3 sequence: CSATLGRDDTDTQYF.

The CDR3 sequence is CASSLDRSGNTIYF. The V call is TRBV14, the J call TRBJ1-3. The CDR3 loop spans 14 amino acids. The V gene's germline CDR1 is SGHDN and CDR2 FVKESK.

The gene calls are TRBV7-9 and TRBJ2-7; TCRdb names TRBD1, which stays unverified in the absence of DNA. The CDR3 has 18 amino acids. Germline V gene sequence: CDR1 SEHNR, CDR2 FQNEAQ (reference sequence). CDR3: CASSLVVMAGDGFYEQYF.

The V call is TRBV7-8, the J call TRBJ2-7; with no DNA, the TCRdb D assignment of TRBD2 cannot be verified. In germline, CDR1 is SGHVS, CDR2 FQNEAQ. This CDR3 has 17 amino acids. The CDR3 loop is CASSRGLAGGLTYEQYF. The entire variable domain, with the rest obtained from reference TRBV7-8 and TRBJ2-7, is as follows: GAGVSQSPRYKVAKRGQDVALRCDPISGHVSLFWYQQALGQGPEFLTYFQNEAQLDKSGLPSDRFFAERPEGSVSTLKIQRTQQEDSAVYLCASSRGLAGGLTYEQYFGPGTRLTVT.

The genes are TRBV25-1 and TRBJ2-5; TCRdb names TRBD1, which stays unverified in the absence of DNA. CDR3 size: 16 residues. Germline CDR1 is MGHDK and CDR2 is SYGVNS. CDR3 sequence: CASSDRDRGYQETQYF.

J is TRBJ2-7 and V is TRBV14; TCRdb names TRBD1, which stays unverified in the absence of DNA. This CDR3 region has 14 residues. Germline V gene data show CDR1 as SGHDN and CDR2 as FVKESK. CDR3: CASSQGSGAYEQYF.

The rearrangement joins TRBV7-9 to TRBJ2-7; checking the TCRdb D call of TRBD2 is not possible without DNA. Germline loops: CDR1 SEHNR, CDR2 FQNEAQ (reference sequence). The CDR3 contains 14 residues. CDR3 amino acids: CASSDPGTSDEQYF.

This chain connects TRBV20-1 to TRBJ2-2; TCRdb reports TRBD2, a call that lacks DNA to check it against. The CDR3 is 15 residues long. Germline V gives CDR1 DFQATT, CDR2 SNEGSKA (reference sequence). The CDR3 spells CSAMGLAVNTGELFF.

V gene TRBV7-8 combines with J gene TRBJ2-7. The CDR3 has 13 amino acids. Germline V lookup: CDR1 SGHVS, CDR2 FQNEAQ. The CDR3 sequence is CASSPYVMNEQYF.

J is TRBJ2-1 and V is TRBV7-9; TCRdb lists TRBD1, though no DNA is available to test this call. Germline V gene data show CDR1 as SEHNR and CDR2 as FQNEAQ (reference sequence). There are 13 residues in the CDR3. CDR3 sequence: CASIPPGGYEQFF.

CDR3 residues: CASSPQGGMRTDTQYF. The J gene is TRBJ2-3, the V gene TRBV9; no DNA is available, so the TRBD1 call from TCRdb remains unchecked. This CDR3 comprises 16 residues. The germline V gene encodes CDR1 SGDLS and CDR2 YYNGEE.

V and J are TRBV20-1 and TRBJ2-7; checking the TCRdb D call of TRBD1 is not possible without DNA. The CDR3 covers 12 residues. Looked up from germline, CDR1 is DFQATT and CDR2 is SNEGSKA (reference sequence). The CDR3 loop reads CSASGQGYEQYF.